This T cell receptor beta chain was identified in a study of blood T cell repertoires in COVID-19. Study information: Samples representing acute and convalescent COVID-19 were sourced from the United States, Italy and Spain. The analysed material was cDNA or gDNA that came from T cells, B-cell-depleted T cells, or PBMCs.

Assignments of participants to cohorts depended upon their own reported clinical history. The V end was cut by 10 bases, the J end by 0 bases, with 18 bases between. This CDR3 region has 15 residues. CDR1 LNHDA and CDR2 SQIVND come from the germline V gene (reference sequence). In the study's own analysis: From reference gene primer amplification, estimates of nucleated cell counts were derived. The method was immunoSEQ multiplex PCR; TCRdb's version includes in-frame clones alone and lacks a portion of them. The V and J calls and clone size come from that table; D and trimming were worked out from the DNA. The data show 140,000 to 150,000 clones, with 87% seen just once and approximately 4% held by the top ten.

The source of this sequence is a woman between 40 and 50 years old who had been exposed to COVID-19. This chain connects TRBV19 to TRBJ1-1; D gene uncertain. Sequenced input: PBMCs or T cells enriched from blood (not recorded which). CDR3 region: CATSREAILNTEAFF. For the CDR3, the DNA is TGTGCCACCTCTAGGGAGGCTATTTTGAACACTGAAGCTTTCTTT.